The 28 T cell receptor beta chains presented below share a single source sample, sequenced in a study of identical twins. TCRdb reanalysed the 5' RACE reads using MiXCR and keeps one entry per CDR3 protein. The repertoire holds roughly 480,000 distinct CDR3 sequences, with 20% to 30% as singletons. The sample was also linked to a second study, of T cells expressing NK-cell markers.

Sequencing was carried out using CD4+ T cells sorted from blood. Receptors originate from a young woman in good health.

The V and J genes are TRBV7-2 and TRBJ1-1, with D unresolved. V was cut by 2 bases and J by 11 bases, with 9 bases left in between. The CDR3 extends over 11 amino acids. Germline V gene data show CDR1 as SGHTA and CDR2 as FQGNSA. The CDR3, as DNA: TGTGCCAGCAGCTTAAGGGAAGGGGCTTTCTTT. It encodes CASSLREGAFF.

In its sample, this clonotype was seen a few times. The CDR3 loop reads CASRSLGSGYGYTF. The CDR3 nucleotides are TGTGCCAGCAGGTCCTTGGGCAGCGGCTATGGCTACACCTTC. The J gene is TRBJ1-2, the V gene TRBV12-3 or TRBV12-4; D unresolved. Deletions cut 6 bases from V and 4 bases from J, with 15 bases between. This CDR3 comprises 14 residues.

As for this clonotype: Germline is not matched at one junction end, which may reflect a read error. The CDR3 sequence: CASNLVPNTDTQYF. The CDR3 DNA is TGCGCCAGCAACTTGGTTCCCAACACAGATACGCAGTATTTT. This chain links TRBV5-1 with TRBJ2-3; D not resolved. The CDR3 has 14 amino acids. Per germline, CDR1 SGHRS and CDR2 YFSETQ.

The gene calls are TRBV2 and TRBJ2-7; 8 positions match TRBD2. The CDR3 contains 14 residues. The junction had 8 bases not matched to a gene; V was cut back by 3 bases and J by 7 bases. Germline lookup yields CDR1 SNHLY and CDR2 FYNNEI. CDR3 in DNA: TGTGCCAGCAGTGAGGTTAGCGGGACGGGTGAGCAGTACTTC. Protein: CASSEVSGTGEQYF.

This clonotype was detected only a few times. The CDR3 DNA reads TGTGCCAGCAGCGTAGCACAGGGTGGTGAAGCTTTCTTT. Its protein is CASSVAQGGEAFF. The chain has TRBV9 and TRBJ1-1, with D possibly TRBD1 on 6 matching bases. V gave up 0 bases and J gave up 7 bases, with 10 bases separating them. In germline, CDR1 is SGDLS, CDR2 YYNGEE. The CDR3 sequence is 13 residues long.

This clonotype has a handful of counts. This chain links TRBV7-2 with TRBJ1-1; D unresolved. The CDR3 length is 13 residues. Germline values: CDR1 SGHTA, CDR2 FQGNSA. V lost 3 bases and J 6 bases, leaving 11 bases between the germline ends. CDR3 region: CASSFYLYAEAFF. As DNA, the CDR3 is TGTGCCAGCAGCTTCTATCTTTACGCTGAAGCTTTCTTT.

This chain uses TRBV6-1 with TRBJ1-1; D is unclear. This CDR3 has 14 residues. V was trimmed by 7 bases and J by 6 bases, leaving 18 bases between them. The germline gives CDR1 MNHNS, CDR2 SASEGT. The CDR3 DNA reads as TGTGCCAGCACCAAAAACCCATGGGTTCCTGAAGCTTTCTTT. Translation: CASTKNPWVPEAFF.

This clonotype was seen a few times. CDR3 nucleotide sequence: TGTGCCAGCAGCCCGAAAGTGCGGGAGCAGAACACTGAAGCTTTCTTT. Its translation: CASSPKVREQNTEAFF. The chain carries TRBV7-8 and TRBJ1-1; D is uncertain. The germline CDR1 and CDR2 sequences are SGHVS and FQNEAQ. The CDR3 loop spans 16 amino acids. V lost 5 bases, J lost 1 base, and 17 bases lay in between.

The rearrangement joins TRBV5-1 to TRBJ2-5, with 9 nucleotides matching TRBD1. CDR1 and CDR2 (germline): SGHRS, YFSETQ. The V gene end was trimmed by 5 bases and the J gene end by 4 bases; junction bases not matched to a gene: 9. There are 15 residues in the CDR3. CDR3 bases: TGCGCCAGCAGGTCCGGGACAGGGCCAGTAGAGACCCAGTACTTC. It specifies CASRSGTGPVETQYF.

This clonotype was found a few times. The rearrangement joins TRBV5-1 to TRBJ2-5, with 16 bases matching TRBD2. The CDR3 spans 16 residues. CDR1 is SGHRS, CDR2 YFSETQ, per germline. The J segment lost 4 bases and the V segment lost 3 bases, leaving 3 bases of the junction unmatched. This chain's CDR3 is CASSSGLAGGPETQYF. In DNA, the CDR3 is TGCGCCAGCAGCTCGGGACTAGCGGGGGGGCCAGAGACCCAGTACTTC. The variable domain in full, completed from reference TRBV5-1 and TRBJ2-5, reads KAGVTQTPRYLIKTRGQQVTLSCSPISGHRSVSWYQQTPGQGLQFLFEYFSETQRNKGNFPGRFSGRQFSNSRSEMNVSTLELGDSALYLCASSSGLAGGPETQYFGPGTRLLVL.

V usage is TRBV20-1 and J usage is TRBJ2-7, with 13 bases identical to TRBD2. The junction had 6 bases not matched to a gene; V was cut back by 4 bases and J by 6 bases. This CDR3 has 14 residues. Germline V lookup: CDR1 DFQATT, CDR2 SNEGSKA (reference sequence). The CDR3 region has the DNA TGCAGTGCTACCACTAGCGGGAGGGCCTCCGAGCAGTACTTC. It translates to CSATTSGRASEQYF.

This chain uses TRBV12-5 with TRBJ2-3, with 8 bases aligning to TRBD2. Per germline, CDR1 LGHNT and CDR2 FRNRAP. The CDR3 extends over 14 amino acids. V trimming: 2 bases; J trimming: 7 bases; junction bases outside the gene matches: 5. CDR3 coding DNA: TGTGCTAGTGGTTTGCGGGAGGGACCAAATACGCAGTATTTT. This translates into CASGLREGPNTQYF. Based on the CDR3 plus reference TRBV12-5 and TRBJ2-3, the full variable domain is DARVTQTPRHKVTEMGQEVTMRCQPILGHNTVFWYRQTMMQGLELLAYFRNRAPLDDSGMPKDRFSAEMPDATLATLKIQPSEPRDSAVYFCASGLREGPNTQYFGPGTRLTVL.

This clonotype was detected only a few times. The chain couples TRBV20-1 to TRBJ2-7; TRBD2 agrees at 10 bases. Losses at the gene ends were 5 bases for V and 0 bases for J; bases not matched to a gene: 4. Germline assignment: CDR1 DFQATT and CDR2 SNEGSKA (reference sequence). The CDR3 is 14 residues long. The DNA for the CDR3 is TGCAGTGCTGCGACTAGCGGGTACTCCTACGAGCAGTACTTC. Residues: CSAATSGYSYEQYF.

This clonotype was counted between two and nine times. The chain couples TRBV10-3 to TRBJ2-2; no reliable D call. Germline V gene sequence: CDR1 ENHRY, CDR2 SYGVKD. The CDR3 totals 11 residues. The germline V and J ends were trimmed by 11 bases and 4 bases, with 8 bases remaining between them. The CDR3 DNA reads TGTGCCTCGACCGGCACCGGGGAGCTGTTTTTT. This encodes CASTGTGELFF.

This clonotype was detected a few times. This rearrangement joins TRBV20-1 to TRBJ1-1, with a tentative D call TRBD1 (5 bases). This CDR3 spans 12 amino acids. Germline CDR1 DFQATT, CDR2 SNEGSKA (reference sequence). With 3 bases removed from V and 4 bases from J, the gap between germline ends came to 9 bases. The CDR3 protein is CSASQRGTEAFF. CDR3 in DNA: TGCAGTGCTAGTCAGAGGGGCACTGAAGCTTTCTTT.

V and J are TRBV5-1 and TRBJ2-2, with D possibly TRBD2 on 5 matching bases. Trimming left V 6 bases short and J 1 base short, with 7 bases between. Germline V CDR1 and CDR2: SGHRS, YFSETQ. This CDR3 has 13 amino acids. The CDR3 DNA reads TGCGCCAGCATACGGGGGAACACCGGGGAGCTGTTTTTT. Protein sequence: CASIRGNTGELFF.

This clonotype was seen only a few times. J is TRBJ2-7 and V is TRBV20-1; 8 nucleotides align to TRBD1. The CDR3 covers 12 residues. The germline V gene encodes CDR1 DFQATT and CDR2 SNEGSKA (reference sequence). Losses at the gene ends were 3 bases for V and 6 bases for J; bases not matched to a gene: 4. CDR3 sequence reads: CSARGRGREQYF. CDR3 in DNA: TGCAGTGCTAGGGGCAGGGGGCGCGAGCAGTACTTC.

The chain has TRBV7-6 and TRBJ2-2; 7 bases are a match to TRBD2. In germline, CDR1 is SGHVS, CDR2 FNYEAQ. This CDR3 contains 16 residues. The junction had 16 bases not matched to a gene; V was cut back by 5 bases and J by 10 bases. The CDR3 reads CASSLRPGAGRKELFF. The CDR3 bases are TGTGCCAGCAGCCTGCGGCCAGGAGCGGGACGCAAGGAGCTGTTTTTT.

Of note for this clonotype: At one end the junction does not follow the germline gene, possibly because of a read error. This chain links TRBV20-1 with TRBJ2-3, with D unresolved. The germline gives CDR1 DFQATT, CDR2 SNEGSKA (reference sequence). The CDR3 contains 17 residues. DNA of the CDR3: TGCAGCGCTAGAGGTCTAGGTTTTTCCGCTAGCACAGATACGCAGTATTTT. It translates to CSARGLGFSASTDTQYF.

This clonotype turned up a few times. The chain has TRBV28 and TRBJ2-7; D is possibly TRBD1 (5 bases). V lost 6 bases and J lost 2, with 5 bases in between. The CDR3 sequence is 11 residues long. Germline CDR1 reads MDHEN; CDR2 reads SYDVKM. CDR3 DNA: TGTGCCAGCAGACAGGCCTACGAGCAGTACTTC. This codes for CASRQAYEQYF. Full variable domain (rest looked up from reference TRBV28 and TRBJ2-7): DVKVTQSSRYLVKRTGEKVFLECVQDMDHENMFWYRQDPGLGLRLIYFSYDVKMKEKGDIPEGYSVSREKKERFSLILESASTNQTSMYLCASRQAYEQYFGPGTRLTVT.

This clonotype was seen at least ten times. The chain combines TRBV10-3 with TRBJ2-7; D may correspond to TRBD1 or TRBD2 (5 bases each). The CDR3 covers 14 residues. The germline V gene encodes CDR1 ENHRY and CDR2 SYGVKD. V was cut by 3 bases and J by 3 bases, with 12 bases left in between. CDR3 region: CAISETGTDYEQYF. CDR3 sequence (DNA): TGTGCCATCAGTGAAACCGGGACGGACTACGAGCAGTACTTC.

This chain links TRBV9 with TRBJ1-1; no reliable D call. Germline loops: CDR1 SGDLS, CDR2 YYNGEE. The V gene lost 0 bases and the J gene lost 1 base, with 7 bases spanning the gap. The CDR3 has 14 amino acids. The CDR3 bases are TGTGCCAGCAGCGTAGTAACCGAGAACACTGAAGCTTTCTTT. The encoded protein is CASSVVTENTEAFF.

This CDR3 reads CASSQDSATGSPLHF. DNA for the CDR3: TGCGCCAGCAGCCAAGATTCGGCCACGGGGTCACCCCTCCACTTT. J is TRBJ1-6 and V is TRBV4-3; no clear D gene. From germline, CDR1 is LGHNA and CDR2 YSLEER. The ends were cut back, 0 bases at V and 10 bases at J, with 13 bases in the middle. This CDR3 spans 15 amino acids.

This clonotype was counted a few times. This chain links TRBV5-1 with TRBJ2-1; TRBD2 matches at 13 bases. Per the germline V gene, CDR1 is SGHRS and CDR2 is YFSETQ. CDR3 length: 16 amino acids. Losses at the gene ends were 4 bases for V and 5 bases for J; bases not matched to a gene: 6. DNA of the CDR3: TGCGCCAGCAGCCTCCCGACTAGCGGGGGGAACAATGAGCAGTTCTTC. Translated: CASSLPTSGGNNEQFF.

This clonotype turned up a few times. The J gene is TRBJ2-2, the V gene TRBV12-3 or TRBV12-4; the match to TRBD2 covers 16 bases. The CDR3 consists of 19 residues. The ends lost 6 bases at V and 4 bases at J; junction bases unmatched: 11. CDR3 bases: TGTGCCAGCAGCCTAAATCTGGGACTAGCGGGGGGGAGCACCGGGGAGCTGTTTTTT. It encodes CASSLNLGLAGGSTGELFF.

This clonotype was seen more than once but under ten times. J is TRBJ2-1 and V is TRBV10-3, with TRBD1 matching 9 bases. V was clipped by 8 bases and J by 6 bases; unmatched bases: 8. The CDR3 consists of 14 residues. The V gene's germline CDR1 is ENHRY and CDR2 SYGVKD. The CDR3 DNA follows: TGTGCCATCCTACTCGGACAGGGGAGCAATGAGCAGTTCTTC. It translates to CAILLGQGSNEQFF.

The chain employs TRBV29-1 and TRBJ2-2, with TRBD1 identical over 11 bases. The V and J ends lost 7 bases and 3 bases, in that order; junction bases with no gene match: 7. The CDR3 has 15 residues. Germline V CDR1 and CDR2: SQVTM, ANQGSEA. In DNA, the CDR3 is TGCAGCGCCAACGGACAGGGGGCCTACACCGGGGAGCTGTTTTTT. Translation gives CSANGQGAYTGELFF.

The chain joins TRBV20-1 to TRBJ2-3, with unresolved D. V shed 3 bases and J shed 7 bases, with 14 bases lying between them. The CDR3 extends over 13 amino acids. Germline lookup yields CDR1 DFQATT and CDR2 SNEGSKA (reference sequence). CDR3 residues: CSARVIVGNTQYF. The CDR3 nucleotides read TGCAGTGCTAGGGTCATTGTGGGTAATACGCAGTATTTT.